This TCR beta chain was found in a study of blood T cell repertoires in COVID-19. About the study: Acute-phase and convalescent COVID-19 samples originated in the United States, Italy and Spain. In each case, the material was cDNA or gDNA derived from T cells, B-cell-depleted T cells, or PBMCs.

Under the authors' procedure: For nucleated cells, counts were estimated from reference gene primer amplification. Generated by immunoSEQ multiplex PCR, the TCRdb table keeps only in-frame clones and is missing some. V and J calls and clone size are as listed in that table; D and trimming were resolved from the DNA. The sample records some 290,000 clones, roughly nine tenths being singletons. This CDR3 has 12 amino acids. This clone was counted only a few times. The receptor was derived from a woman in her forties or fifties who had recovered from COVID-19. Sequenced input: peripheral blood. This rearrangement joins TRBV21-1 to TRBJ2-7; the table calls TRBD1, which could not be checked here. TRBV21-1 is an annotated pseudogene. Here the CDR3 DNA reads TGTGCCAGCAGCAAATCATCCTACGAGCAGTACTTC. As protein: CASSKSSYEQYF.